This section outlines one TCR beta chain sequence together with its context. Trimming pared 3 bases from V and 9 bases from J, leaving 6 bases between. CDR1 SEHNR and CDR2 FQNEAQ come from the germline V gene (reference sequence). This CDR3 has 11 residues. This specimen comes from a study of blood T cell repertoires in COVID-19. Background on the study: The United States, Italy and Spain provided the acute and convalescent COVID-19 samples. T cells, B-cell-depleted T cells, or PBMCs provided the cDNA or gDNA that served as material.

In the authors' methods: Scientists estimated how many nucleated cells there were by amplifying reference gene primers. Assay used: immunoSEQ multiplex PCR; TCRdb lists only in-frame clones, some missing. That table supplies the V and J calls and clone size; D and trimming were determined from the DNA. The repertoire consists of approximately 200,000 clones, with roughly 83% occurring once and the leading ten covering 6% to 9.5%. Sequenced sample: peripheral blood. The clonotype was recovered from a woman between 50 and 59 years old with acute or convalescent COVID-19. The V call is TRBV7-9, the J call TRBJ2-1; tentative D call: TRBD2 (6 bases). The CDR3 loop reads CASSFGSEQFF. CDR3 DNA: TGTGCCAGCAGCTTCGGGAGTGAGCAGTTCTTC. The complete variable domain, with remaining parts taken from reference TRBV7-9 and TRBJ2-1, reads DTGVSQNPRHKITKRGQNVTFRCDPISEHNRLYWYRQTLGQGPEFLTYFQNEAQLEKSRLLSDRFSAERPKGSFSTLEIQRTEQGDSAMYLCASSFGSEQFFGPGTRLTVL.